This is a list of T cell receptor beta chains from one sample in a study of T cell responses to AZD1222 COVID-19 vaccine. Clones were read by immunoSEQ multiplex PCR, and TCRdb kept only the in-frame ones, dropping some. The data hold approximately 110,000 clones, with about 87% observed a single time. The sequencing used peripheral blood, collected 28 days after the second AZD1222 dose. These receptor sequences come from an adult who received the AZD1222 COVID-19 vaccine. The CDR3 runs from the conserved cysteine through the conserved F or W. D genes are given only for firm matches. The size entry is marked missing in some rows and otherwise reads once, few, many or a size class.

cdr3_nt: TGTGCCAGCAGCTTAACGGCAGGCACTGAAGCTTTCTTT
cdr3_aa: CASSLTAGTEAFF
j_call: TRBJ1-1
v_call: TRBV7-2
cdr3_length: 13
clone_size: .
d_call: .

cdr3_nt: TGTGCCAGCAGCCAACCACATTATAGCGCTGAAGCTTTCTTT
cdr3_aa: CASSQPHYSAEAFF
j_call: TRBJ1-1
v_call: TRBV4-2
cdr3_length: 14
clone_size: few
d_call: .

cdr3_nt: TGTGCCAGCAGCTTGCAGGGGCTGGGGAATCAGCCCCAGCATTTT
cdr3_aa: CASSLQGLGNQPQHF
j_call: TRBJ1-5
v_call: TRBV5-6
cdr3_length: 15
clone_size: .
d_call: .

cdr3_nt: TGTGCCAGTAGTATCGTTATTGGGGCTTGGACTGAAGCTTTCTTT
cdr3_aa: CASSIVIGAWTEAFF
j_call: TRBJ1-1
v_call: TRBV19
cdr3_length: 15
clone_size: .
d_call: .

cdr3_nt: TGTGCCAGCTCACCGGACAACCATTACGAGCAGTACTTC
cdr3_aa: CASSPDNHYEQYF
j_call: TRBJ2-7
v_call: TRBV18
cdr3_length: 13
clone_size: .
d_call: .

cdr3_nt: TGTGCCAGCAGCTTCCCTCGGGGGAGCTCCTACAATGAGCAGTTCTTC
cdr3_aa: CASSFPRGSSYNEQFF
j_call: TRBJ2-1
v_call: TRBV7-8
cdr3_length: 16
clone_size: .
d_call: .

cdr3_nt: TGTGCCAGCACCCCAGGGGGCAATCAGCCCCAGCATTTT
cdr3_aa: CASTPGGNQPQHF
j_call: TRBJ1-5
v_call: TRBV12-3/TRBV12-4
cdr3_length: 13
clone_size: once
d_call: .

cdr3_nt: TGTGCCAGCAGTGCCCCAGGGTTAAGATTCGATCAGCCCCAGCATTTT
cdr3_aa: CASSAPGLRFDQPQHF
j_call: TRBJ1-5
v_call: TRBV6-1
cdr3_length: 16
clone_size: once
d_call: .

cdr3_nt: TGCGCCAGCAGCCCCAAGATGAGGGGCGAGGGCTACACCTTC
cdr3_aa: CASSPKMRGEGYTF
j_call: TRBJ1-2
v_call: TRBV4-3
cdr3_length: 14
clone_size: .
d_call: .

cdr3_nt: TGTGCCAGCAGCTTGACGGATTACTACGAGCAGTACTTC
cdr3_aa: CASSLTDYYEQYF
j_call: TRBJ2-7
v_call: TRBV11-2
cdr3_length: 13
clone_size: .
d_call: .

cdr3_nt: TGTGCCAGCAGCGTAGGGGCCAGGGAAGCAGATACGCAGTATTTT
cdr3_aa: CASSVGAREADTQYF
j_call: TRBJ2-3
v_call: TRBV9
cdr3_length: 15
clone_size: once
d_call: .

cdr3_nt: TGTGCCAGCAGTGAGTCTGGACACAAGGGCTCAAACTATGGCTACACCTTC
cdr3_aa: CASSESGHKGSNYGYTF
j_call: TRBJ1-2
v_call: TRBV2
cdr3_length: 17
clone_size: .
d_call: .

cdr3_nt: TGTGCCAGCAGCTTGGGCGCCGGGGGGGTAAATCAGCCCCAGCATTTT
cdr3_aa: CASSLGAGGVNQPQHF
j_call: TRBJ1-5
v_call: TRBV11-2
cdr3_length: 16
clone_size: .
d_call: .

cdr3_nt: TGTGCCAGCAGAAGGGGGGATCAGCCCCAGCATTTT
cdr3_aa: CASRRGDQPQHF
j_call: TRBJ1-5
v_call: TRBV6-5
cdr3_length: 12
clone_size: few
d_call: .

cdr3_nt: TGTGCCAGCAGCTCCAGGAGCAACTATGGCTACACCTTC
cdr3_aa: CASSSRSNYGYTF
j_call: TRBJ1-2
v_call: TRBV7-2
cdr3_length: 13
clone_size: .
d_call: .

cdr3_nt: TGTGCCAGCAGGCCTACAGGGAACGGGGAGCTGTTTTTT
cdr3_aa: CASRPTGNGELFF
j_call: TRBJ2-2
v_call: TRBV6-5
cdr3_length: 13
clone_size: .
d_call: .

cdr3_nt: TGTGCCAGCAGCCCCCCGGGACAGGGGGCGGATGAGCAGTTCTTC
cdr3_aa: CASSPPGQGADEQFF
j_call: TRBJ2-1
v_call: TRBV16
cdr3_length: 15
clone_size: .
d_call: TRBD1

cdr3_nt: TGTGCCAGCAGCCCCCGACAGCAAGAGACCCAGTACTTC
cdr3_aa: CASSPRQQETQYF
j_call: TRBJ2-5
v_call: TRBV7-2
cdr3_length: 13
clone_size: few
d_call: .

cdr3_nt: TGTGCCAGCAGTCCCACCTCTGTCGATGGCTACACCTTC
cdr3_aa: CASSPTSVDGYTF
j_call: TRBJ1-2
v_call: TRBV28
cdr3_length: 13
clone_size: .
d_call: .

cdr3_nt: TGTGCCAGTAGTATAGGGGAACTGTTTTTT
cdr3_aa: CASSIGELFF
j_call: TRBJ1-4
v_call: TRBV19
cdr3_length: 10
clone_size: .
d_call: .

cdr3_nt: TGTGCCTGGAGTGCGGGAGACAGGGGTTCGGGCTATGGCTACACCTTC
cdr3_aa: CAWSAGDRGSGYGYTF
j_call: TRBJ1-2
v_call: TRBV30
cdr3_length: 16
clone_size: once
d_call: TRBD1

cdr3_nt: TGTGCCAGCAGCTTACAGGGTTTATCACACGAGCAGTACTTC
cdr3_aa: CASSLQGLSHEQYF
j_call: TRBJ2-7
v_call: TRBV7-3
cdr3_length: 14
clone_size: .
d_call: .

cdr3_nt: TGTGCCAGCAGTTACTCGAGGAGGGTAGGGACTGAAGCTTTCTTT
cdr3_aa: CASSYSRRVGTEAFF
j_call: TRBJ1-1
v_call: TRBV6-5
cdr3_length: 15
clone_size: .
d_call: .

cdr3_nt: TGTGCCATCAGTGAGCAGGGTCAGATAGATGGCTACACCTTC
cdr3_aa: CAISEQGQIDGYTF
j_call: TRBJ1-2
v_call: TRBV10-3
cdr3_length: 14
clone_size: .
d_call: .

cdr3_nt: TGTGCCAGCAGCTTCCAGGGCAGGGGGCCTGGAAACACCATATATTTT
cdr3_aa: CASSFQGRGPGNTIYF
j_call: TRBJ1-3
v_call: TRBV7-2
cdr3_length: 16
clone_size: .
d_call: TRBD1

cdr3_nt: TGTGCCAGCAGCTTAGCGGGCCCGGACTCTGGAAACACCATATATTTT
cdr3_aa: CASSLAGPDSGNTIYF
j_call: TRBJ1-3
v_call: TRBV7-2
cdr3_length: 16
clone_size: .
d_call: .

cdr3_nt: TGCAGCGACCTTGGGACTAGCGGGGGGTACTCCTACAATGAGCAGTTCTTC
cdr3_aa: CSDLGTSGGYSYNEQFF
j_call: TRBJ2-1
v_call: TRBV29-1
cdr3_length: 17
clone_size: .
d_call: TRBD2

cdr3_nt: TGTGCCAGCAGATTGGTTTTGGGGACTCCTGTCTACGAGCAGTACTTC
cdr3_aa: CASRLVLGTPVYEQYF
j_call: TRBJ2-7
v_call: TRBV6-4
cdr3_length: 16
clone_size: .
d_call: .

cdr3_nt: TGTGCCAGCAGCCCCGGGACAGGAAGCTATGGCTACACCTTC
cdr3_aa: CASSPGTGSYGYTF
j_call: TRBJ1-2
v_call: TRBV7-2
cdr3_length: 14
clone_size: .
d_call: TRBD1

cdr3_nt: TGTGCCAGCAGCTCCGTGGATGGGACCGGGTCGGGCGACCAGTACTTC
cdr3_aa: CASSSVDGTGSGDQYF
j_call: TRBJ2-5
v_call: TRBV11-2
cdr3_length: 16
clone_size: .
d_call: .

cdr3_nt: TGTGCCAGCAGCTTTTGTCGGAGCCCTATGAGCAATCAGCCCCAGCATTTT
cdr3_aa: CASSFCRSPMSNQPQHF
j_call: TRBJ1-5
v_call: TRBV5-4
cdr3_length: 17
clone_size: .
d_call: .

cdr3_nt: TGTGCCAGCAGTGAACTTCCGGGACAGTTTTCTGGCTACACCTTC
cdr3_aa: CASSELPGQFSGYTF
j_call: TRBJ1-2
v_call: TRBV6-1
cdr3_length: 15
clone_size: .
d_call: TRBD1

cdr3_nt: TGTGCCACCAGTGATTATCCAGATACGCAGTATTTT
cdr3_aa: CATSDYPDTQYF
j_call: TRBJ2-3
v_call: TRBV24-1
cdr3_length: 12
clone_size: few
d_call: .

cdr3_nt: TGTGCCAGCAGTGAACCAGGGCCCGGGGAAAAACTGTTTTTT
cdr3_aa: CASSEPGPGEKLFF
j_call: TRBJ1-4
v_call: TRBV2
cdr3_length: 14
clone_size: .
d_call: .

cdr3_nt: TGTGCCAGCAGCTTAAACCAGGGAGCTGGAAACACCATATATTTT
cdr3_aa: CASSLNQGAGNTIYF
j_call: TRBJ1-3
v_call: TRBV7-3
cdr3_length: 15
clone_size: few
d_call: .

cdr3_nt: TGTGCCAGCAGCTTAACCCCGGCAGAAGGCCTTAACTATGGCTACACCTTC
cdr3_aa: CASSLTPAEGLNYGYTF
j_call: TRBJ1-2
v_call: TRBV7-3
cdr3_length: 17
clone_size: .
d_call: .

cdr3_nt: TGTGCCAGCAGCTTAAAACCCTCTGGGGCCAACGTCCTGACTTTC
cdr3_aa: CASSLKPSGANVLTF
j_call: TRBJ2-6
v_call: TRBV7-3
cdr3_length: 15
clone_size: .
d_call: .

cdr3_nt: TGTGCCATCAGCGGACAGGGTGTCACCGGGGAGCTGTTTTTT
cdr3_aa: CAISGQGVTGELFF
j_call: TRBJ2-2
v_call: TRBV10-3
cdr3_length: 14
clone_size: .
d_call: TRBD1

cdr3_nt: TGTGCCAGCAGTGCGGGGGGGCGGGAGACCCAGTACTTC
cdr3_aa: CASSAGGRETQYF
j_call: TRBJ2-5
v_call: TRBV12-3/TRBV12-4
cdr3_length: 13
clone_size: once
d_call: TRBD2

cdr3_nt: TGTGCCAGCAGCTTAAGCTATTGGCGGCTTTCGGGGGAGCTGTTTTTT
cdr3_aa: CASSLSYWRLSGELFF
j_call: TRBJ2-2
v_call: TRBV7-2
cdr3_length: 16
clone_size: .
d_call: .

cdr3_nt: TGTGCCAGCAGTTACTCAGTCGGCAGGGGCAATGAAAAACTGTTTTTT
cdr3_aa: CASSYSVGRGNEKLFF
j_call: TRBJ1-4
v_call: TRBV6-2/TRBV6-3
cdr3_length: 16
clone_size: .
d_call: .

cdr3_nt: TGTGCCAGCAGCCCCGACAGCACCGGGGAGCTGTTTTTT
cdr3_aa: CASSPDSTGELFF
j_call: TRBJ2-2
v_call: TRBV4-2
cdr3_length: 13
clone_size: .
d_call: .

cdr3_nt: TGTGCCAGCAGCTTAGCGCGATCGACTGGAACCTACGAGCAGTACTTC
cdr3_aa: CASSLARSTGTYEQYF
j_call: TRBJ2-7
v_call: TRBV7-9
cdr3_length: 16
clone_size: .
d_call: .